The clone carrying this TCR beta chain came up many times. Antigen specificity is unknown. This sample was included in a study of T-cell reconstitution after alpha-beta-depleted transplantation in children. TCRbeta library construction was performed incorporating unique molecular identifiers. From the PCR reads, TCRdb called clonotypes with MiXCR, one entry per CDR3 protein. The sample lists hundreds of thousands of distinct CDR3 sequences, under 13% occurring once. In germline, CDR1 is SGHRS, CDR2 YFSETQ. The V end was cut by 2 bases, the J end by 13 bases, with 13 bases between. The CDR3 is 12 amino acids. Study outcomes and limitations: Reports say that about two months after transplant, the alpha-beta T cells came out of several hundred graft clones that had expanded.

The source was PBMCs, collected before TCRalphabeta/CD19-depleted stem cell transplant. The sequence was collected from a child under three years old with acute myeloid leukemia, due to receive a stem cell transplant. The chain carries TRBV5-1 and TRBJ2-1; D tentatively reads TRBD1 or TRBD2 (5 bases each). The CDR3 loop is CASSLLGVPQFF. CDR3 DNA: TGCGCCAGCAGCTTATTGGGGGTGCCCCAGTTCTTC. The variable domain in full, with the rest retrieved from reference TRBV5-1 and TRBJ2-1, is KAGVTQTPRYLIKTRGQQVTLSCSPISGHRSVSWYQQTPGQGLQFLFEYFSETQRNKGNFPGRFSGRQFSNSRSEMNVSTLELGDSALYLCASSLLGVPQFFGPGTRLTVL.